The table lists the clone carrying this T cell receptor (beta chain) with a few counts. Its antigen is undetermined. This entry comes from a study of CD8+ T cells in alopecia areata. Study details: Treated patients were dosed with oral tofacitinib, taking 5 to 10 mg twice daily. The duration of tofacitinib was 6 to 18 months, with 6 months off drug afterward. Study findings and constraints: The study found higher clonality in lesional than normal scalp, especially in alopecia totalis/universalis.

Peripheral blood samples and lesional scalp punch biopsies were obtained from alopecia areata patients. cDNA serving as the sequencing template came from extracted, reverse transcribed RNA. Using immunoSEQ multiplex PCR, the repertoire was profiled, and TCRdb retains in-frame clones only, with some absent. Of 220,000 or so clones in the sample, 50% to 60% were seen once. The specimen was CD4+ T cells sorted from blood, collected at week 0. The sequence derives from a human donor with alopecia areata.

Here the CDR3 DNA reads TGTGCCTGGACAGCCGACAGGATAGTCACTGAAGCTTTCTTT. This gives the protein CAWTADRIVTEAFF. The chain employs TRBV30 and TRBJ1-1; TRBD1 might be the D (6 bases). The V end was cut by 4 bases, the J end by 4 bases, with 16 bases between. Germline assignment: CDR1 GTSNPN and CDR2 SVGIG (reference sequence). This CDR3 has 14 residues.